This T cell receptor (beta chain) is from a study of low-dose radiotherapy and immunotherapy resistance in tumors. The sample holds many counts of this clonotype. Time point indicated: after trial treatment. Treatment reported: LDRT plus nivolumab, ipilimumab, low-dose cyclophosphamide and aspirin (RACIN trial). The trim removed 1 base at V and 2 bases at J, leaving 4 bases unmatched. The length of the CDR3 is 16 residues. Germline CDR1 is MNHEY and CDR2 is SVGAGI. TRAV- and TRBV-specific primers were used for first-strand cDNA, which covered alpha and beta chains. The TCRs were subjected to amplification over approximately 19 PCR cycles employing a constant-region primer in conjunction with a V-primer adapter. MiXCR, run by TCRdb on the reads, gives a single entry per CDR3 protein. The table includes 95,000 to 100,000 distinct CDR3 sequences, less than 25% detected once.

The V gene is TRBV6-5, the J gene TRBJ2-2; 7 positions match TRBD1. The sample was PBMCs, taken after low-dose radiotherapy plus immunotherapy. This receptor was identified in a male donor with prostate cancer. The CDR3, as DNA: TGTGCCAGCAGTTACTGGCAGGGGGTAAACACCGGGGAGCTGTTTTTT. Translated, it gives CASSYWQGVNTGELFF.